This T cell receptor (beta chain) was sequenced for a study of cytomegalovirus exposure and HLA in healthy donors. Whole-study findings and limits: Among TCR beta chains, those listed as cytomegalovirus-associated numbered some 160.

Donors sampled were nominally healthy, though unrecorded immune exposures were likely. This clone appeared a few times. What it recognizes is unknown. This CDR3 comprises 15 residues. Germline V lookup: CDR1 ENHRY, CDR2 SYGVKD. Trimming took 4 bases from V and 3 from J; bases not matched to a gene: 7. It was with 60 Vbeta and 13 Jbeta primers that the PCR ran. This table comes from immunoSEQ multiplex PCR, and its TCRdb copy is limited to in-frame clones, with some not included. Of fewer than 250,000 clones listed, about 77% are singletons. The sequenced sample was PBMCs. The source of this sequence is a woman in her thirties in good health and CMV-seropositive. The gene calls are TRBV10-3 and TRBJ1-1, with 8 positions matching TRBD1. The CDR3 region is CAISASTGAYTEAFF. The DNA of the CDR3 is TGTGCCATCAGTGCCTCGACAGGGGCGTACACTGAAGCTTTCTTT.